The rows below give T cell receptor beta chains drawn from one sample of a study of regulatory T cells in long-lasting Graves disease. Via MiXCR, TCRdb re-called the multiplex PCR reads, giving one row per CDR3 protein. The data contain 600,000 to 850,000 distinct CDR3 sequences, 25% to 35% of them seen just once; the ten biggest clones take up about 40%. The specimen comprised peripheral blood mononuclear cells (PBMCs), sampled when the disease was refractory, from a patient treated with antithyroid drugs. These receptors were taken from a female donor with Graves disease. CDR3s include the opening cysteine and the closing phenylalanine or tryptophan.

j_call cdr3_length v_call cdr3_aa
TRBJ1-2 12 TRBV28 CASSSTEKGYTF
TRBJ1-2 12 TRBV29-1 CSVVSSSRGYTF
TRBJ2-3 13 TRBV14 CASSQRFTDTQYF
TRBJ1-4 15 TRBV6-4 CASSYGAFTNEKLFF
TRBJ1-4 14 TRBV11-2 CASSLRLYNEKLFF
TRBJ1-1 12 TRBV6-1 CASQRLYTEAFF
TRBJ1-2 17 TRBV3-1 CASSPYQTGAFNYGYTF
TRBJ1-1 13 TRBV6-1 CASLKGGGTEAFF
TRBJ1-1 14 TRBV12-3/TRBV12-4 CASSLAGFSTEAFF
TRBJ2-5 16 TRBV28 CASGGYPSGRMGTQYF
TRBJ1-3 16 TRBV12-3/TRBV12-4 CASSLTRRDSGNTIYF
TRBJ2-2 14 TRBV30 CAWSSRGRGGELFF
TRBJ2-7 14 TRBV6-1 CASSRTDGGYEQYF
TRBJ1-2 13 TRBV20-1 CSARDGTSYGYTF
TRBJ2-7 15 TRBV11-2 CASSLELAESYEQYF
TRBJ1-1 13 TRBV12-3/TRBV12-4 CASSRTGSSEAFF
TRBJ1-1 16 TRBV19 CASSIQLTVMNTEAFF
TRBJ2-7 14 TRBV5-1 CASSKDRGVNEQYF
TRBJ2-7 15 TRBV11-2 CASSLDRQNTYEQYF
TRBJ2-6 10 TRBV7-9 CASSAMDTTF
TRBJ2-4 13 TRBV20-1 CSASPSGGNIQYF
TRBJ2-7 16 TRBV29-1 CSVEQGLAGGTYEQYF
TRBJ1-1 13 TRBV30 CAWSDSANTEAFF
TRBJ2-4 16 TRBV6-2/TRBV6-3 CASSEGEGRAKNIQYF
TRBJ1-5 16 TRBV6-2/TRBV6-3 CASSPLYRGGNQPQHF
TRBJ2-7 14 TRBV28 CASSSAGTSIEQYF
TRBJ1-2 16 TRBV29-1 CSVEPGQGASWYGYTF
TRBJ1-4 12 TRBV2 CASTEGGGKLFF
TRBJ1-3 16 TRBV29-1 CSVGGFSSSGGNTIYF
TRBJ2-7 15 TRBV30 CAWSVPWQGAYEQYF
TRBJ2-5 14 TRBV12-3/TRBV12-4 CASSLMGLAETQYF
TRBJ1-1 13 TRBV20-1 CSARDRGETEAFF
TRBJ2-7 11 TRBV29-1 CSVREGYEQYF
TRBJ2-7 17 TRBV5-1 CASSCKKTSGVSYEQYF
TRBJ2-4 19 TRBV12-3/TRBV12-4 CASSLRLAGGRWSKNIQYF
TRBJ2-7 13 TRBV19 CASSMNPYYEQYF
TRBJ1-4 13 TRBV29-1 CSVEIATNEKLFF
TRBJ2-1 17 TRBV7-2 CASSLASSGRAYNEQFF
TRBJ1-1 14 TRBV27 CASSITDTYTEAFF
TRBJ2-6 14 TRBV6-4 CASSYSQGANVLTF
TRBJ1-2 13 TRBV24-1 CATSESRQYGYTF
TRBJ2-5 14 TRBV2 CASSRGRSQETQYF
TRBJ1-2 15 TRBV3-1 CASTSTEPPNYGYTF
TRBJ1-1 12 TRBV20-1 CSYSIGAAEAFF
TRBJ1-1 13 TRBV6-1 CASRKIRGTEAFF
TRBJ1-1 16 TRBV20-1 CSASDRASNPSGEAFF
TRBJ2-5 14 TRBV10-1 CASSGSRGKETQYF
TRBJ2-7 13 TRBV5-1 CASSYQSNYEQYF
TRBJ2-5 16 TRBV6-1 CASSEVPSGRQETQYF
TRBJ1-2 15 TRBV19 CASSSRTAGGYGYTF
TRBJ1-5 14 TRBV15 CATSRDSGNQPQHF
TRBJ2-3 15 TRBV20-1 CSAHVAADSTDTQYF
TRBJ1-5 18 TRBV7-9 CASSLGTGFGGSNQPQHF
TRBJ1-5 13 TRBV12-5 CASGPDSNQPQHF
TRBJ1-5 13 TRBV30 CAWSDRVNQPQHF
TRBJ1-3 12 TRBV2 CASRPAGNTIYF
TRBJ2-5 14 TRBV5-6 CASSSWDTQETQYF
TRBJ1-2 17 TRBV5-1 CASSLVHSTGPNYGYTF
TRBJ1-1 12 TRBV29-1 CSVGAGTAEAFF
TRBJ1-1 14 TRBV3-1 CASREQGLNTEAFF